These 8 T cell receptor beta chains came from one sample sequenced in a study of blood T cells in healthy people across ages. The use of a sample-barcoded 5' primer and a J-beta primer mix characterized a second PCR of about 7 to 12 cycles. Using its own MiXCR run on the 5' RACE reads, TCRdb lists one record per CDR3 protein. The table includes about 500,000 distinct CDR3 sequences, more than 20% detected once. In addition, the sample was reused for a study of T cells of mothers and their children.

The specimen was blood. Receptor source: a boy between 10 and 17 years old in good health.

The CDR3 here is CASSLGDGTPGYF. In DNA form, the CDR3 reads TGTGCCAGCAGTTTAGGGGACGGGACACCTGGGTACTTC. The chain employs TRBV27 and TRBJ2-5, with D possibly TRBD1 on 6 matching bases. Germline V gene data show CDR1 as MNHEY and CDR2 as SMNVEV (reference sequence). The germline V and J ends were trimmed by 2 bases and 13 bases, with 17 bases remaining between them. The CDR3 spans 13 residues.

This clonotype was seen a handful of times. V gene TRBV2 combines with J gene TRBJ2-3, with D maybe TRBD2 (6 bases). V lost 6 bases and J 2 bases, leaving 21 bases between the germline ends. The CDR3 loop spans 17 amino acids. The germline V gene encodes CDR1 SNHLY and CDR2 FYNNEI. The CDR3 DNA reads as TGTGCCAGCAGGCCCGGAGAGATTAGCGGTAACACAGATACGCAGTATTTT. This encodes CASRPGEISGNTDTQYF. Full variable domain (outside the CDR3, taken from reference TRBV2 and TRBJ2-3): EPEVTQTPSHQVTQMGQEVILRCVPISNHLYFYWYRQILGQKVEFLVSFYNNEISEKSEIFDDQFSVERPDGSNFTLKIRSTKLEDSAMYFCASRPGEISGNTDTQYFGPGTRLTVL.

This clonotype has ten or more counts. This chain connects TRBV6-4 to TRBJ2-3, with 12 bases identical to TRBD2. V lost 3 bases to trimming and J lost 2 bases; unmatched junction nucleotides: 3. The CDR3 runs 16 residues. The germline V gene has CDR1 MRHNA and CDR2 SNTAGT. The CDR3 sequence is CASSETSGSHTDTQYF. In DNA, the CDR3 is TGTGCCAGCAGTGAGACTAGCGGGAGTCACACAGATACGCAGTATTTT.

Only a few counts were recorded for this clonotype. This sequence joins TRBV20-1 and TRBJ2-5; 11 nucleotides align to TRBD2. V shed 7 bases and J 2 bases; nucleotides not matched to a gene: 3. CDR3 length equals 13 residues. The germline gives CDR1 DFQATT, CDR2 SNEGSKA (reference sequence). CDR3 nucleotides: TGCAGTGGCCGACTAGCGGGGCAAGAGACCCAGTACTTC. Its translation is CSGRLAGQETQYF.

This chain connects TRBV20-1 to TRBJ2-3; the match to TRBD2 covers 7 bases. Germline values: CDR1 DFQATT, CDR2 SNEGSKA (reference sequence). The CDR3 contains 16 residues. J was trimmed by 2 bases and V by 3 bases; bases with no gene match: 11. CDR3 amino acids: CSARNRRLAPTDTQYF. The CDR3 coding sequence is TGCAGTGCTAGGAACCGAAGACTAGCCCCCACAGATACGCAGTATTTT.

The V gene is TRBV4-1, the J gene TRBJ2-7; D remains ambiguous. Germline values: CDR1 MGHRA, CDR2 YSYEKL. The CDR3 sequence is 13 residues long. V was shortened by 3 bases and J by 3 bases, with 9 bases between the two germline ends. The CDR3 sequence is CASSQTRNYEQYF. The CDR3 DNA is TGCGCCAGCAGCCAGACTCGAAACTACGAGCAGTACTTC.

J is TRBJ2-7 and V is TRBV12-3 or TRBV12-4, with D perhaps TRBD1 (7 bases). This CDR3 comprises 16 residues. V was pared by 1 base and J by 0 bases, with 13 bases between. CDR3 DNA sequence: TGTGCCAGCAGTTTAGGGGCGGGACAGAGCTCCTACGAGCAGTACTTC. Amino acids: CASSLGAGQSSYEQYF.

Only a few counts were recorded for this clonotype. The CDR3 reads CASSENTQYF. The CDR3 region has the DNA TGTGCCAGCAGTGAGAATACGCAGTATTTT. The chain has TRBV25-1 and TRBJ2-3, with D uncertain. V gave up 3 bases and J gave up 7 bases, with 2 bases separating them. In germline, CDR1 is MGHDK, CDR2 SYGVNS. This CDR3 contains 10 residues.